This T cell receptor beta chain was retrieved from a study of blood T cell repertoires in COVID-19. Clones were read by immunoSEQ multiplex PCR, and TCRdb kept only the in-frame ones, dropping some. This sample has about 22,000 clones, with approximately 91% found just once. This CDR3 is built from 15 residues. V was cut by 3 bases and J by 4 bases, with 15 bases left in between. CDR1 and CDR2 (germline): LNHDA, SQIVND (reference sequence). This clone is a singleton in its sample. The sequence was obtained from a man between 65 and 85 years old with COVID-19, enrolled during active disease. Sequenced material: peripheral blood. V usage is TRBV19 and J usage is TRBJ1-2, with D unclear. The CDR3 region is CASSIWSGGLYGYTF. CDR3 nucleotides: TGTGCCAGTAGTATCTGGTCGGGCGGACTCTATGGCTACACCTTC.